This record looks at one TCR beta chain sequence and its context. Sequenced by immunoSEQ multiplex PCR; TCRdb stores in-frame clones only, minus some. The sample contains a few hundred thousand clones, about 90% of which appear only once. The data derive from a study of blood T cell repertoires in COVID-19. Per germline, CDR1 SGHTA and CDR2 FQGNSA. The CDR3 is made up of 16 amino acids. Unmatched junction bases numbered 6, after V lost 1 base and J lost 4 bases. Grouping used clinical history reported by participants in a survey and questionnaire. The sequenced sample consisted of PBMCs or T cells enriched from blood (not recorded which). This receptor was identified in a woman aged 45-65 years in a cohort exposed to, infected with or recovered from COVID-19 (not recorded which). The chain uses TRBV7-2 and TRBJ2-5; 10 bases are a match to TRBD2. CDR3 region: CASSLVASGGGETQYF. Written as DNA, the CDR3 is TGTGCCAGCAGCTTAGTGGCTAGCGGGGGAGGAGAGACCCAGTACTTC.